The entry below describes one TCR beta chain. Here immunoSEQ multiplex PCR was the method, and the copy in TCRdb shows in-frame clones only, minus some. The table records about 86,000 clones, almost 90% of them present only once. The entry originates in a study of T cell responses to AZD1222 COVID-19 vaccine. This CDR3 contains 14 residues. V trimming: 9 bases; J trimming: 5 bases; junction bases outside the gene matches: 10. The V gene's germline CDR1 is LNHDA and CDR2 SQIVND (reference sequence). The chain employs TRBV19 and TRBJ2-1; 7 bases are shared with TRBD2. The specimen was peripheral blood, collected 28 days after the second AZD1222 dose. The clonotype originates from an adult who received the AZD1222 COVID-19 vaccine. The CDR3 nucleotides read TGTGCCAGCCACTGGGGGGGGAAACACAATGAGCAGTTCTTC. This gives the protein CASHWGGKHNEQFF.